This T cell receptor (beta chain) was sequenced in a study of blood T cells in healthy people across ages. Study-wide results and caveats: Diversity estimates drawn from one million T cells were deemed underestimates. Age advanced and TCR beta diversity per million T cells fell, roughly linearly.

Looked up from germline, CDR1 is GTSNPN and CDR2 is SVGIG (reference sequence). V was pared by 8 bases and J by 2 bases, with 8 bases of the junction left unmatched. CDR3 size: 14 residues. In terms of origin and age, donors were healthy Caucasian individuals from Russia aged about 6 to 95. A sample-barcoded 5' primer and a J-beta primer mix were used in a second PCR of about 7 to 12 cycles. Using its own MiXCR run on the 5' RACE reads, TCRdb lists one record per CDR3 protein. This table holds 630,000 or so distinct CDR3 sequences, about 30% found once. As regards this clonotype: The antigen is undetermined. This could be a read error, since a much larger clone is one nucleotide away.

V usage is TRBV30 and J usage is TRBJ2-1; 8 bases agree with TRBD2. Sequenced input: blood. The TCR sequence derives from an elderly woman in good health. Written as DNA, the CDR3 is TGTGCCCGGGAGGGGGGGACCACCTACAATGAGCAGTTCTTC. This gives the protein CAREGGTTYNEQFF. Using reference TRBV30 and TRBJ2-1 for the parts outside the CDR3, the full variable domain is SQTIHQWPATLVQPVGSPLSLECTVEGTSNPNLYWYRQAAGRGLQLLFYSVGIGQISSEVPQNLSASRPQDRQFILSSKKLLLSDSGFYLCAREGGTTYNEQFFGPGTRLTVL.